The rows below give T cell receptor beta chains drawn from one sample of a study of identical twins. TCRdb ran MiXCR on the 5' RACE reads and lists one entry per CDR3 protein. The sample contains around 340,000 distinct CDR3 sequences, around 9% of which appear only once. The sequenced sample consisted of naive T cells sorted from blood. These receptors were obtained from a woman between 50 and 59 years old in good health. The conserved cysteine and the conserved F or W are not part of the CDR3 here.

cdr3_aa: SVGVAGELF
j_call: TRBJ2-2
v_call: TRBV29-1

cdr3_aa: ASRPLGWRNEQF
j_call: TRBJ2-1
v_call: TRBV14

cdr3_aa: SASTGSGQPQH
j_call: TRBJ1-5
v_call: TRBV20-1

cdr3_aa: ATSFSGKADTQY
j_call: TRBJ2-3
v_call: TRBV15

cdr3_aa: ASSGGTSGTGELF
j_call: TRBJ2-2
v_call: TRBV12-3/TRBV12-4

cdr3_aa: SAPRQGRGGGELF
j_call: TRBJ2-2
v_call: TRBV20-1

cdr3_aa: ASSQEGALTEAF
j_call: TRBJ1-1
v_call: TRBV3-1

cdr3_aa: ASSTRARHSNQPQH
j_call: TRBJ1-5
v_call: TRBV7-8

cdr3_aa: SARDPPPETQY
j_call: TRBJ2-5
v_call: TRBV20-1

cdr3_aa: ASSLVASRGYT
j_call: TRBJ1-2
v_call: TRBV5-5

cdr3_aa: SASWSASGRAFGYNEQF
j_call: TRBJ2-1
v_call: TRBV20-1

cdr3_aa: ASSPGTSGSKDIQY
j_call: TRBJ2-4
v_call: TRBV11-2

cdr3_aa: ASSLATGAYEQY
j_call: TRBJ2-7
v_call: TRBV5-1

cdr3_aa: ASSPDQNQPQH
j_call: TRBJ1-5
v_call: TRBV18

cdr3_aa: ASSQDPASGRLTGELF
j_call: TRBJ2-2
v_call: TRBV4-1

cdr3_aa: ASSLGLGLGSYNEQF
j_call: TRBJ2-1
v_call: TRBV5-1

cdr3_aa: SVDISRGLGETQY
j_call: TRBJ2-5
v_call: TRBV29-1

cdr3_aa: AIRNPGQTPEAF
j_call: TRBJ1-1
v_call: TRBV10-3

cdr3_aa: ASSHPDEGTPLH
j_call: TRBJ1-6
v_call: TRBV23-1

cdr3_aa: ATLEQGVTDTQY
j_call: TRBJ2-3
v_call: TRBV19

cdr3_aa: ASSLPGLETQY
j_call: TRBJ2-5
v_call: TRBV27

cdr3_aa: ASTSPRGRNQY
j_call: TRBJ2-4
v_call: TRBV11-2

cdr3_aa: ASSSRETTYEQY
j_call: TRBJ2-7
v_call: TRBV12-3/TRBV12-4

cdr3_aa: ASGLTGQDTQY
j_call: TRBJ2-3
v_call: TRBV19

cdr3_aa: ASRPGQNTEAF
j_call: TRBJ1-1
v_call: TRBV5-4

cdr3_aa: SASFTGERKKLF
j_call: TRBJ1-4
v_call: TRBV20-1

cdr3_aa: SARASRGEQF
j_call: TRBJ2-1
v_call: TRBV20-1

cdr3_aa: SVEGGSHGYT
j_call: TRBJ1-2
v_call: TRBV29-1

cdr3_aa: ASSEIAGSTDTQY
j_call: TRBJ2-3
v_call: TRBV25-1

cdr3_aa: ASSPPGTGTQY
j_call: TRBJ2-3
v_call: TRBV18

cdr3_aa: ASRSGANTEAF
j_call: TRBJ1-1
v_call: TRBV7-2

cdr3_aa: SVVVQGMNTEAF
j_call: TRBJ1-1
v_call: TRBV29-1